The sequence of this T cell receptor (beta chain) was determined in a study of shared clonotypes between healthy human individuals. About the study: Per donor, CD8 memory used one plate, CD8 naive used two, CD4 memory used three and CD4 naive used three. The study, taken as a whole, reports: Naive subsets generally had larger estimated richness than memory subsets.

In the naive CD8 group, cells lacked CD45RO and were positively selected for CCR7, so terminally differentiated effector memory CD45RA+ cells were left out. In regard to this clone: Its antigen is undetermined.

CDR3 size: 14 residues. Germline lookup yields CDR1 MNHNS and CDR2 SASEGT. Trimming stripped 9 bases from V and 3 bases from J, with 16 bases between. Measured with immunoSEQ multiplex PCR; TCRdb has only the in-frame clones, and not every one. Altogether around 700,000 clones are present, about 90% being singletons, with the ten largest covering more than 20%. Sample: naive CD8+ T cells sorted from blood. This clonotype was sampled from a man between 25 and 39 years old in good health. This chain uses TRBV6-1 with TRBJ2-3; unclear D gene. CDR3 in amino acids: CASLVWSFTDTQYF. The CDR3 nucleotides read TGTGCCAGTTTAGTCTGGTCTTTTACAGATACGCAGTATTTT.